This T cell receptor beta chain was profiled in a study of tumor-infiltrating lymphocytes in primary liver carcinoma. Study background: Tumor staging was T1-T3 N0M0; sizes spanned roughly 4.2 to 10 cm across.

Unsorted whole blood supplied the blood RNA, and germline DNA was isolated too. A few counts support this clonotype. This sequence may be a read error, since a much larger clone differs from it by one base. A primer matching the constant region was used to make TCR beta cDNA from around 550 ng of total RNA. Employing slightly modified ARM-PCR, three nested multiplex PCR rounds were run, and these gave rise to the TCR beta libraries. TCRdb recomputed calls from the multiplex PCR reads with MiXCR, one row per CDR3 protein. The sample lists around 330,000 distinct CDR3 sequences, 50% to 75% occurring once. Material: peripheral blood. The TCR originated in a woman between 25 and 40 years old with primary liver carcinoma and hepatitis B virus infection.

The CDR3 region is CAGSLATGLSQPQHF. In DNA, the CDR3 is TGTGCCGGCAGCTTAGCTACAGGGCTTAGTCAGCCCCAGCATTTT. The chain uses TRBV7-8 and TRBJ1-5; TRBD1 is a possible D gene (6 bases). Per the germline V gene, CDR1 is SGHVS and CDR2 is FQNEAQ. This CDR3 has 15 residues.